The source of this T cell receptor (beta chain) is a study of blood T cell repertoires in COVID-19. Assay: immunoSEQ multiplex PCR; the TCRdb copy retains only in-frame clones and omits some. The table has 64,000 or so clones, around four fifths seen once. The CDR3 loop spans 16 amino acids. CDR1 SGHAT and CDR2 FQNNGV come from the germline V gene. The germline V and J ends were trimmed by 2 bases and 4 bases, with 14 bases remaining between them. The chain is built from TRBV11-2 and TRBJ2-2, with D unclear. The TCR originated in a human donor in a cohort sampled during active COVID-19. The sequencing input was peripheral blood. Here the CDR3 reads CASSLWFATSTGELFF. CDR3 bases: TGTGCCAGCAGCTTATGGTTCGCAACGAGCACCGGGGAGCTGTTTTTT.